A single T cell receptor beta chain is shown here with its context. Total RNA amounts of at least 6 micrograms were extracted per sample. Primed by a sample-barcoded 5' primer and a J-beta primer mix, a second PCR proceeded for about 7 to 11 cycles. Each CDR3 protein gets one entry after TCRdb re-called the 5' RACE reads with MiXCR. Of 1,300,000 or so distinct CDR3 sequences detected, roughly 64% appear once; the ten largest clones hold 6.5% to 8.5%. This record belongs to a study of blood T cells in healthy people across ages. The sequenced sample was blood. This clonotype was sampled from a man aged 18 to 29 in good health.

CDR3 residues: CASSEVEEPTDTQYF. The CDR3 region has the DNA TGTGCCAGCAGTGAAGTGGAGGAACCCACAGATACGCAGTATTTT. This chain joins TRBV6-1 and TRBJ2-3, with D perhaps matching TRBD2 (5 bases). Germline CDR1 is MNHNS and CDR2 is SASEGT. The CDR3 is made up of 15 amino acids. The ends were cut back, 1 base at V and 2 bases at J, with 10 bases in the middle.